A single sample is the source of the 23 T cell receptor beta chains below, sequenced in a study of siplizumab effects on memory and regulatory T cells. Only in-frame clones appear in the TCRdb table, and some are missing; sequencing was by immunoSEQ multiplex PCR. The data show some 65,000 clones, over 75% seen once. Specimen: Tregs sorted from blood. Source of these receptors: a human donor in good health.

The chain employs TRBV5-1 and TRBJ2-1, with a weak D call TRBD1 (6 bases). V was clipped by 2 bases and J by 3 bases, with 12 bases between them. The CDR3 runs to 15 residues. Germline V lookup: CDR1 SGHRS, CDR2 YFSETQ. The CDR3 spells CASSFTGTFYNEQFF. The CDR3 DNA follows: TGCGCCAGCAGCTTCACCGGGACATTCTACAATGAGCAGTTCTTC.

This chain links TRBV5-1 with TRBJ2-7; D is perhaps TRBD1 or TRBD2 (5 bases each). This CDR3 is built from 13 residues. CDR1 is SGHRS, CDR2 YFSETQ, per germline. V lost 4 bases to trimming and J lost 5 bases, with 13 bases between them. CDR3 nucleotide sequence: TGCGCCAGCAGCCTGGGGGTTGGGAACGAGCAGTACTTC. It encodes CASSLGVGNEQYF.

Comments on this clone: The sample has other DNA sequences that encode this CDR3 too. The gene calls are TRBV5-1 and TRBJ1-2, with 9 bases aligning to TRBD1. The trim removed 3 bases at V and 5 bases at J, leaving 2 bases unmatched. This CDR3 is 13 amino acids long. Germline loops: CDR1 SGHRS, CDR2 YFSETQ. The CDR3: CASSSGQGYGYTF. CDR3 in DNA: TGCGCCAGCAGCTCGGGACAGGGATATGGCTACACCTTC.

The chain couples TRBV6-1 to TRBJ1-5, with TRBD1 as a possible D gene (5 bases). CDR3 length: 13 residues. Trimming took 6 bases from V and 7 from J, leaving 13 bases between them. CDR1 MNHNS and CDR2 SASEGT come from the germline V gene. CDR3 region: CASSPRVWQPQHF. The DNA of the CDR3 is TGTGCCAGCAGCCCCAGGGTTTGGCAGCCCCAGCATTTT.

The CDR3 region is CASSSADSTDTQYF. The DNA for the CDR3 is TGCGCCAGCAGTTCAGCAGATAGCACAGATACGCAGTATTTT. V and J are TRBV10-1 and TRBJ2-3; D unclear. Between the trimmed V and J ends, which lost 5 bases and 0 bases, there was a span of 9 bases. This CDR3 contains 14 residues. CDR1 WNHNN and CDR2 SYGVQD come from the germline V gene (reference sequence).

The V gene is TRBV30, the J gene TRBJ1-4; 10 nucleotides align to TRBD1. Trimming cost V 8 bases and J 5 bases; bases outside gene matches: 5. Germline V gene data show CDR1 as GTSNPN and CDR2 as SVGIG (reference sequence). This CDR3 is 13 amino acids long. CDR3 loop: CAGDRGMNEKLFF. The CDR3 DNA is TGTGCCGGGGACAGGGGTATGAATGAAAAACTGTTTTTT.

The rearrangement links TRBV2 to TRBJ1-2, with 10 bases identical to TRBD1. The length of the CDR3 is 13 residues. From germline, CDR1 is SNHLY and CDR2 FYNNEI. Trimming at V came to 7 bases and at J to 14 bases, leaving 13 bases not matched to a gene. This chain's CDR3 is CASTIARQGAGTF. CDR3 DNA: TGTGCCAGCACTATTGCTAGACAGGGGGCTGGTACCTTC.

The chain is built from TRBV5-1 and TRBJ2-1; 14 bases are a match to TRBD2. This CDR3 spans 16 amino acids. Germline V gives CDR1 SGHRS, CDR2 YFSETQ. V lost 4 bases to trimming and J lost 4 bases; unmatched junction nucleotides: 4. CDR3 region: CASSLGTSGSYNEQFF. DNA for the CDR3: TGCGCCAGCAGCCTAGGGACTAGCGGGAGTTACAATGAGCAGTTCTTC.

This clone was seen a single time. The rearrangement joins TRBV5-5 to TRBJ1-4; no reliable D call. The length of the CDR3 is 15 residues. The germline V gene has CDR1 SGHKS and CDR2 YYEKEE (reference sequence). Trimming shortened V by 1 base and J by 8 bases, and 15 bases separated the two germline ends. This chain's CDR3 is CASSLSPLTEEKLFF. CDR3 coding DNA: TGTGCCAGCAGCTTGAGCCCTCTGACGGAGGAAAAACTGTTTTTT.

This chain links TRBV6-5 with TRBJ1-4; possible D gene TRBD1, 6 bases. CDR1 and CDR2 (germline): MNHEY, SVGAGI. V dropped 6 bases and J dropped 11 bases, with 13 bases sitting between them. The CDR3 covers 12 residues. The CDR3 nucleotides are TGTGCCAGCAGGACCAGGGGTCATAAACTGTTTTTT. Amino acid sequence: CASRTRGHKLFF.

This CDR3 reads CASSFRTLVEQYF. In DNA form, the CDR3 reads TGTGCCAGCAGTTTTCGCACCCTCGTCGAGCAGTACTTC. The chain joins TRBV6-1 to TRBJ2-7; D is uncertain. Germline loops: CDR1 MNHNS, CDR2 SASEGT. The CDR3 is made up of 13 amino acids. Trimming removed 5 bases at V and 6 bases at J, with 14 bases between.

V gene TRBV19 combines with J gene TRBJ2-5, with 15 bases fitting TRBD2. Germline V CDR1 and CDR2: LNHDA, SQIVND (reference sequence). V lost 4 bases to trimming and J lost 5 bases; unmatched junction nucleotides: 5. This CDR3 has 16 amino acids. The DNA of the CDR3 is TGTGCCAGTAGTAAAGGACTAGCGGGAGGGGTGGAGACCCAGTACTTC. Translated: CASSKGLAGGVETQYF.

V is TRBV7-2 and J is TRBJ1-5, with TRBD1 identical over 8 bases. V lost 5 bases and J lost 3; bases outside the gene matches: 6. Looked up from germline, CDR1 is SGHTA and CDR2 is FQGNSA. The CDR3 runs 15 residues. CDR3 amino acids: CASSRGQGFNQPQHF. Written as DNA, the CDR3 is TGTGCCAGCAGCCGAGGACAGGGATTCAATCAGCCCCAGCATTTT.

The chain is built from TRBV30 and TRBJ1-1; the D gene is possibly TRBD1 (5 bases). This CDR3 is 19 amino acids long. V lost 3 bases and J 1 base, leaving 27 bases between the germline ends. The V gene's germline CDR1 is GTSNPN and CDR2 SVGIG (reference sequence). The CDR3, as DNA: TGTGCCTGGAGCCGACTCCGGGGCCGCAGCAGGAGGGGGAACACTGAAGCTTTCTTT. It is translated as CAWSRLRGRSRRGNTEAFF.

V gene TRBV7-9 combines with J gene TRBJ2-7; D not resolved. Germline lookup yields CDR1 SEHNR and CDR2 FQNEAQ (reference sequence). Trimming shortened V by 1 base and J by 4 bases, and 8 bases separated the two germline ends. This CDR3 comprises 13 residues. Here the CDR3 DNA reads TGTGCCAGCAGCTTAGGGCAGGAGTACGAGCAGTACTTC. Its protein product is CASSLGQEYEQYF.

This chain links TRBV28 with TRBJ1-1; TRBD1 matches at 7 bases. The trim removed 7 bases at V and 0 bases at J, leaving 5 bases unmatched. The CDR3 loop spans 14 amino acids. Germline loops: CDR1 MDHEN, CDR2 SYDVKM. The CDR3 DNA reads TGTGCCAGCAAATTGAGGGGGCTGAACACTGAAGCTTTCTTT. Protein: CASKLRGLNTEAFF.

The CDR3 here is CASSWEYEQYF. DNA for the CDR3: TGTGCCAGCAGTTGGGAATACGAGCAGTACTTC. V gene TRBV6-5 combines with J gene TRBJ2-7; D unclear. CDR1 and CDR2 (germline): MNHEY, SVGAGI. With 4 bases removed from V and 4 bases from J, the gap between germline ends came to 5 bases. This CDR3 contains 11 residues.

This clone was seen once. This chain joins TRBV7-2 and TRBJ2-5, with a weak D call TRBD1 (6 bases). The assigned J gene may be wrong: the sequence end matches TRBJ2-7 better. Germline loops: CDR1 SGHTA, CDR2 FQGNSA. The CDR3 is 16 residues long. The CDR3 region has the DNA TGTGCCAGCAGCTCCTCCTCCCGGGACAAGGTCTACGAGCAGTACTTC. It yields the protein CASSSSSRDKVYEQYF.

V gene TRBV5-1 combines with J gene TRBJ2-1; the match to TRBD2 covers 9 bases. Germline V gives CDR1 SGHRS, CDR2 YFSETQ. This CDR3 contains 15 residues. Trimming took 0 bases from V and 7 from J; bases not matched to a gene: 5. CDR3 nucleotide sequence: TGCGCCAGCAGCTTGGAGTCTAGCGGGAAGAATGAGCAGTTCTTC. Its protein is CASSLESSGKNEQFF.

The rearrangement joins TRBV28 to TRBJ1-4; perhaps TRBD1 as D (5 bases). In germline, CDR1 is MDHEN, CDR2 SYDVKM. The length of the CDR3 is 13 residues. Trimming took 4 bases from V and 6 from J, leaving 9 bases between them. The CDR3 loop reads CASSSQTDEKLFF. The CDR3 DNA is TGTGCCAGCAGTTCCCAGACAGATGAAAAACTGTTTTTT.

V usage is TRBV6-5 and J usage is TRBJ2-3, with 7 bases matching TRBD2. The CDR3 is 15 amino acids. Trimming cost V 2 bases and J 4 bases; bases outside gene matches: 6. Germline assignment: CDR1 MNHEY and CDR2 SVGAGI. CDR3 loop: CASSYRGGVADTQYF. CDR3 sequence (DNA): TGTGCCAGCAGTTACCGCGGGGGAGTGGCAGATACGCAGTATTTT.

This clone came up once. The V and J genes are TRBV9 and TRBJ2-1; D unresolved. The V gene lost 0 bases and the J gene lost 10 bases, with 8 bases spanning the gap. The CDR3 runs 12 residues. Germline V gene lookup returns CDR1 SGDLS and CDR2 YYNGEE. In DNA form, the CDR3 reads TGTGCCAGCAGCGTAGCTGGGTCAGAGCAGTTCTTC. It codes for CASSVAGSEQFF. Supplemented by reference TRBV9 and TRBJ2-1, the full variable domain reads DSGVTQTPKHLITATGQRVTLRCSPRSGDLSVYWYQQSLDQGLQFLIQYYNGEERAKGNILERFSAQQFPDLHSELNLSSLELGDSALYFCASSVAGSEQFFGPGTRLTVL.

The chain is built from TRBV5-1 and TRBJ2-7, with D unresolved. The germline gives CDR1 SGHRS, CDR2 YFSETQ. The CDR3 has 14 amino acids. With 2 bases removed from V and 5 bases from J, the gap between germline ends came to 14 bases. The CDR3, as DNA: TGCGCCAGCAGCTTACTTAGACCACAGAACGAGCAGTACTTC. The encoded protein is CASSLLRPQNEQYF.